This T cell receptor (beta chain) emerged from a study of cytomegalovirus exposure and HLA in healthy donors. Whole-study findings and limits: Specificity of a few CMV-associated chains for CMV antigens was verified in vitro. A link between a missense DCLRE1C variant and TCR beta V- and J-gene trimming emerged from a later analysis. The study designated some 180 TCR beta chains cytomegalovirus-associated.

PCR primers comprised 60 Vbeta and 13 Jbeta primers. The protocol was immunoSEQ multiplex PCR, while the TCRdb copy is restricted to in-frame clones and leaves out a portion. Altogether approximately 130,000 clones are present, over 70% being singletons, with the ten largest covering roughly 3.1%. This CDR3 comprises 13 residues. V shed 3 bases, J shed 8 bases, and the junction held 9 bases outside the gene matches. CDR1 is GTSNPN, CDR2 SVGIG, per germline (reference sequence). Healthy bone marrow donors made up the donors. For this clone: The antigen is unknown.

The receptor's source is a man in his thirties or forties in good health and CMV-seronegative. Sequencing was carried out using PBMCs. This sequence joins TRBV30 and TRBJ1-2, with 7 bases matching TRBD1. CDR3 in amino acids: CAWSADREEGYTF. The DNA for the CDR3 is TGTGCCTGGAGCGCAGACAGGGAAGAAGGCTACACCTTC.